This T cell receptor beta chain was sequenced in a study of blood T cell repertoires in COVID-19. This study enrolled people aged 18 to 89 from 20 to 25 US geographic areas. Only in-frame clones appear in the TCRdb table, and some are missing; sequencing was by immunoSEQ multiplex PCR. This table holds 250,000 to 350,000 clones, more than 85% found once. The origin of this receptor is a woman in her thirties who had recovered from COVID-19. The specimen was PBMCs or T cells enriched from blood (not recorded which).

The DNA of the CDR3 is TGTGCCAGCAGTTCCCAAACTTGGGGCTACACCTTC. Its protein product is CASSSQTWGYTF. This chain joins TRBV13 and TRBJ1-2; D gene unclear. The V end lost 6 bases, the J end lost 8 bases, and 13 bases lay between the germline ends. This CDR3 has 12 residues. Per germline, CDR1 PRHDT and CDR2 FYEKMQ (reference sequence).